The next 29 T cell receptor beta chains were all read from a single sample in a study of shared clonotypes between healthy human individuals (dated by TCRdb to between 2020 and 2021). The protocol used for the library was the immunoSEQ multiplex PCR assay. What TCRdb holds here is the immuneACCESS table cut down to in-frame rearrangements. Part of the clones is not present; checked against another copy, under half of the missing clones reflect an unresolved V gene, and the others are unexplained. For this sample there are under 2.5 million clones; just under 95% appear just once. The ten largest clones add up to 0.37% of the sample. Source material: naive CD4+ T cells from PBMCs. The label giving this sample's cell subset or site can be read as: CD45RA+ positively selected. These TCRs come from a man younger than 30 in good health. Some clones in this sample may be carry-over from other donors' samples.

The V and J genes are TRBV29-1 and TRBJ2-3; D uncertain. The ends were cut back, 8 bases at V and 2 bases at J, with 11 bases in the middle. The CDR3 has 12 residues. Germline V gene sequence: CDR1 SQVTM, CDR2 ANQGSEA. The CDR3 DNA sequence: TGCAGCATCCGTAGCTTCACAGATACGCAGTATTTT. This gives the protein CSIRSFTDTQYF.

J is TRBJ2-7 and V is TRBV28; TRBD1 agrees at 9 bases. CDR3 size: 13 residues. Looked up from germline, CDR1 is MDHEN and CDR2 is SYDVKM. Germline trimming cut 4 bases from V and 6 bases from J; bases unmatched to any gene: 4. The CDR3: CASSSTGGGEQYF. CDR3 bases: TGTGCCAGCAGTTCGACAGGGGGAGGCGAGCAGTACTTC.

This clone has just a few counts. The sample holds other DNA sequences that translate to the same CDR3. The chain uses TRBV29-1 and TRBJ1-1; TRBD1 aligns across 8 bases. Trimming removed 6 bases from V and 1 base from J; junction bases left unmatched: 1. Germline-derived CDR1 and CDR2 are SQVTM and ANQGSEA. The CDR3 is 12 residues long. The CDR3 bases are TGCAGCGTCGGACAGGGGAACACTGAAGCTTTCTTT. Protein: CSVGQGNTEAFF. Full variable domain (outside the CDR3, taken from reference TRBV29-1 and TRBJ1-1): SAVISQKPSRDICQRGTSLTIQCQVDSQVTMMFWYRQQPGQSLTLIATANQGSEATYESGFVIDKFPISRPNLTFSTLTVSNMSPEDSSIYLCSVGQGNTEAFFGQGTRLTVV.

This chain connects TRBV29-1 to TRBJ2-3; 12 bases agree with TRBD2. With V trimmed by 1 base and J by 6 bases, 5 bases remained unmatched. The CDR3 extends over 15 amino acids. Germline V lookup: CDR1 SQVTM, CDR2 ANQGSEA. The CDR3 DNA is TGCAGCGTTGAAGTAGGGACTAGCGGGTCGGATACGCAGTATTTT. Encoded protein: CSVEVGTSGSDTQYF.

This clone showed up just once. The rearrangement links TRBV5-1 to TRBJ2-2; 11 nucleotides align to TRBD1. The germline CDR1 and CDR2 sequences are SGHRS and YFSETQ. The CDR3 spans 17 residues. V lost 4 bases and J lost 5; bases outside the gene matches: 10. In DNA form, the CDR3 reads TGCGCCAGCAGCCCTGGACAGGGGGCTATCCTGACCGGGGAGCTGTTTTTT. Its protein product is CASSPGQGAILTGELFF.

The V call is TRBV28, the J call TRBJ2-7; 10 nucleotides line up with TRBD2. Germline V gives CDR1 MDHEN, CDR2 SYDVKM. The CDR3 totals 14 residues. Trimming took 2 bases from V and 7 from J; bases not matched to a gene: 5. CDR3 bases: TGTGCCAGCAGTTTACTAGCGGGAGCTCGGGAGCAGTACTTC. This sequence encodes CASSLLAGAREQYF.

The chain recombines TRBV19 with TRBJ1-1; a weak D match, TRBD1 (5 bases). V gave up 4 bases and J gave up 4 bases, with 10 bases separating them. CDR3 length: 13 amino acids. The germline V gene encodes CDR1 LNHDA and CDR2 SQIVND (reference sequence). CDR3 DNA sequence: TGTGCCAGTAGTAAGGGGATGGGCACTGAAGCTTTCTTT. Amino acid sequence: CASSKGMGTEAFF. The complete variable domain, with remaining parts taken from reference TRBV19 and TRBJ1-1, reads DGGITQSPKYLFRKEGQNVTLSCEQNLNHDAMYWYRQDPGQGLRLIYYSQIVNDFQKGDIAEGYSVSREKKESFPLTVTSAQKNPTAFYLCASSKGMGTEAFFGQGTRLTVV.

The rearrangement joins TRBV10-3 to TRBJ1-3; D ambiguous. Germline V gene sequence: CDR1 ENHRY, CDR2 SYGVKD. The V and J ends lost 11 bases and 4 bases respectively, with 12 bases between them. The CDR3 is 12 residues long. This chain's CDR3 is CAVRQEGNTIYF. The CDR3 DNA reads as TGTGCCGTTAGACAAGAGGGAAACACCATATATTTT.

This chain uses TRBV15 with TRBJ2-2; D may be TRBD1 (6 bases). Germline V gene sequence: CDR1 LNHNV, CDR2 YYDKDF (reference sequence). V was clipped by 1 base and J by 1 base, with 10 bases between them. The CDR3 has 16 amino acids. CDR3 DNA sequence: TGTGCCACCAGCAGAGGCCCGGACAGGAACACCGGGGAGCTGTTTTTT. Protein sequence: CATSRGPDRNTGELFF.

Comment on this clone: This CDR3 is also generated by other DNA sequences in the sample. The chain is built from TRBV5-1 and TRBJ2-2; possibly TRBD1 for D (6 bases). Per the germline V gene, CDR1 is SGHRS and CDR2 is YFSETQ. The CDR3 extends over 14 amino acids. Between the trimmed V and J ends, which lost 0 bases and 5 bases, there was a span of 8 bases. The CDR3 here is CASSLATGTGELFF. The CDR3 DNA follows: TGCGCCAGCAGCTTGGCAACAGGGACCGGGGAGCTGTTTTTT.

A remark on this clone: Distinct nucleotide sequences in the sample also encode this CDR3. The chain links TRBV28 to TRBJ2-7, with D possibly TRBD2 on 6 matching bases. Trimming removed 8 bases from V and 2 bases from J, with 10 bases in between. Looked up from germline, CDR1 is MDHEN and CDR2 is SYDVKM. This CDR3 comprises 12 residues. This CDR3 is CASGGGAYEQYF. In DNA, the CDR3 is TGTGCCAGCGGCGGAGGGGCCTACGAGCAGTACTTC.

This clone showed up just once. The rearrangement links TRBV4-1 to TRBJ1-5; weak D call: TRBD1 (5 bases). CDR3 length: 15 amino acids. The germline V gene encodes CDR1 MGHRA and CDR2 YSYEKL. The ends were cut back, 4 bases at V and 3 bases at J, with 13 bases in the middle. Written as DNA, the CDR3 is TGCGCCAGCAGCCGGACAACAGCCATCAATCAGCCCCAGCATTTT. Translation: CASSRTTAINQPQHF.

Details on this clone: Other DNA variants within this sample encode the same CDR3. Here the CDR3 DNA reads TGTGCCAGCAGCTTCTTGGGGGGGTCGACAGATACGCAGTATTTT. It is translated as CASSFLGGSTDTQYF. This chain connects TRBV7-2 to TRBJ2-3; 7 positions match TRBD2. Germline V gives CDR1 SGHTA, CDR2 FQGNSA. Trimming cost V 3 bases and J 3 bases; bases outside gene matches: 6. The CDR3 has 15 residues.

The rearrangement uses TRBV27 and TRBJ2-5; the D gene could be TRBD1 or TRBD2 (5 bases each). Per germline, CDR1 MNHEY and CDR2 SMNVEV (reference sequence). The CDR3 loop spans 14 amino acids. V lost 8 bases, J lost 5 bases, and 18 bases lay in between. The CDR3 region is CASRRDGGGETQYF. The CDR3 DNA is TGTGCCAGCCGCCGAGATGGGGGTGGGGAGACCCAGTACTTC.

This clone appeared once. This chain links TRBV5-5 with TRBJ2-3; 11 nucleotides agree with TRBD1. Trimming took 4 bases from V and 2 from J; bases not matched to a gene: 9. Germline assignment: CDR1 SGHKS and CDR2 YYEKEE (reference sequence). The CDR3 has 17 residues. In DNA form, the CDR3 reads TGTGCCAGCAGCCGATCGTCTGGACAGGGGGCCACAGATACGCAGTATTTT. Amino acids: CASSRSSGQGATDTQYF. The full variable domain, with the rest looked up from reference TRBV5-5 and TRBJ2-3, is DAGVTQSPTHLIKTRGQQVTLRCSPISGHKSVSWYQQVLGQGPQFIFQYYEKEERGRGNFPDRFSARQFPNYSSELNVNALLLGDSALYLCASSRSSGQGATDTQYFGPGTRLTVL.

As for this clone: Different DNA sequences within this sample yield the same CDR3. The chain combines TRBV27 with TRBJ2-7; 9 bases are a match to TRBD2. The V gene end was trimmed by 6 bases and the J gene end by 6 bases; junction bases not matched to a gene: 3. The CDR3 has 12 residues. CDR1 MNHEY and CDR2 SMNVEV come from the germline V gene (reference sequence). The CDR3 protein is CASSFSGGEQYF. For the CDR3, the DNA is TGTGCCAGCAGCTTTAGCGGGGGCGAGCAGTACTTC.

This chain uses TRBV2 with TRBJ2-1, with 9 bases matching TRBD2. Germline V gives CDR1 SNHLY, CDR2 FYNNEI. The CDR3 spans 15 residues. Trimming cost V 2 bases and J 6 bases; bases outside gene matches: 5. Here the CDR3 reads CASSEISGSPNEQFF. CDR3 DNA sequence: TGTGCCAGCAGTGAAATTAGCGGGAGTCCCAATGAGCAGTTCTTC.

For the CDR3, the DNA is TGTGCCACCAGCAGAGAAGCAGGGTTTCCCTACGAGCAGTACTTC. It is translated as CATSREAGFPYEQYF. The rearrangement joins TRBV15 to TRBJ2-7; tentatively, D is TRBD1 (5 bases). CDR1 and CDR2 from the germline V gene are LNHNV and YYDKDF (reference sequence). The length of the CDR3 is 15 residues. Trimming shortened V by 0 bases and J by 2 bases, and 11 bases separated the two germline ends.

As for this clone: Other DNA sequences in the same sample also yield this CDR3. This chain connects TRBV5-1 to TRBJ2-2; perhaps D is TRBD1 or TRBD2 (5 bases each). The CDR3 spans 14 residues. Germline CDR1 and CDR2: SGHRS and YFSETQ. V was clipped by 0 bases and J by 5 bases, with 8 bases between them. The DNA of the CDR3 is TGCGCCAGCAGCTTGGAGGGGACGACCGGGGAGCTGTTTTTT. It yields the protein CASSLEGTTGELFF.

The rearrangement uses TRBV7-6 and TRBJ2-5; D remains ambiguous. CDR3 length: 14 amino acids. Between the trimmed V and J ends, which lost 7 bases and 1 base, there was a span of 13 bases. Germline assignment: CDR1 SGHVS and CDR2 FNYEAQ. Here the CDR3 DNA reads TGTGCCAGCACGACTGGAATGACCCAAGAGACCCAGTACTTC. Translated: CASTTGMTQETQYF.

The CDR3 protein is CASGAVGGGYTF. Written as DNA, the CDR3 is TGTGCCAGCGGGGCAGTGGGGGGTGGCTACACCTTC. J is TRBJ1-2 and V is TRBV27; possibly TRBD1 for D (5 bases). The CDR3 sequence is 12 residues long. Germline CDR1 MNHEY, CDR2 SMNVEV (reference sequence). Trimming removed 8 bases at V and 7 bases at J, with 14 bases between.

The V gene is TRBV21-1, the J gene TRBJ2-7. TRBV21-1 is tagged as a pseudogene. The CDR3 has 16 amino acids. CDR3 DNA: TGTGCCAGCAGCAAAGGAGACATTGGGGTTCGCTACGAGCAGTACTTC. This encodes CASSKGDIGVRYEQYF.

The chain uses TRBV27 and TRBJ2-7; TRBD2 might be the D (5 bases). Between the trimmed V and J ends, which lost 6 bases and 2 bases, there was a span of 8 bases. The CDR3 extends over 12 amino acids. Germline lookup yields CDR1 MNHEY and CDR2 SMNVEV (reference sequence). The CDR3 DNA is TGTGCCAGCAGGTGGGGAGCCTACGAGCAGTACTTC. This sequence encodes CASRWGAYEQYF.

About this clone: Additional DNA sequences in this sample encode the identical CDR3. The rearrangement joins TRBV7-3 to TRBJ2-1; 15 bases align to TRBD2. The junction had 2 bases not matched to a gene; V was cut back by 2 bases and J by 9 bases. CDR3 length equals 15 residues. Looked up from germline, CDR1 is SGHTA and CDR2 is FQGTGA. The CDR3 DNA sequence: TGTGCCAGCAGCTTAGGACTAGCGGGAGGGGGTGAGCAGTTCTTC. Its protein is CASSLGLAGGGEQFF.

This chain uses TRBV6-6 with TRBJ2-1; tentatively, D is TRBD1 (6 bases). Trimming took off 2 bases at V and 8 bases at J, with 13 bases between the two ends. The CDR3 covers 14 residues. Germline V gives CDR1 MNHNY, CDR2 SVGAGI (reference sequence). As DNA, the CDR3 is TGTGCCAGCAGTTACGGGGGCAGCCTCGATGAGCAGTTCTTC. Protein sequence: CASSYGGSLDEQFF.

This clone was seen just once. The chain couples TRBV15 to TRBJ1-2, with TRBD1 as a possible D gene (6 bases). V was shortened by 3 bases and J by 7 bases, with 18 bases between the two germline ends. The CDR3 consists of 15 residues. From germline, CDR1 is LNHNV and CDR2 YYDKDF (reference sequence). CDR3: CATSRWGAGQGGYTF. The CDR3 DNA reads as TGTGCCACCAGCAGGTGGGGGGCGGGCCAGGGTGGCTACACCTTC.

On this clone: The same CDR3 arises from other DNA sequences in this sample as well. J is TRBJ2-2 and V is TRBV7-2; D is uncertain. CDR3 size: 14 residues. Trimming took off 0 bases at V and 2 bases at J, with 4 bases between the two ends. Germline V CDR1 and CDR2: SGHTA, FQGNSA. The CDR3 DNA reads as TGTGCCAGCAGCTTAGCGTCTAACACCGGGGAGCTGTTTTTT. Amino acid sequence: CASSLASNTGELFF.

J is TRBJ2-5 and V is TRBV18; TRBD1 is a possible D gene (6 bases). Deletions cut 3 bases from V and 2 bases from J, with 16 bases between. CDR1 is KGHSH and CDR2 is LQKENI in the germline V gene. The CDR3 spans 16 residues. CDR3 bases: TGTGCCAGCTCACCCTATCTTGGACAGAAACAAGAGACCCAGTACTTC. This codes for CASSPYLGQKQETQYF.

This rearrangement joins TRBV19 to TRBJ1-3, with D unclear. CDR3 length: 14 residues. In germline, CDR1 is LNHDA, CDR2 SQIVND (reference sequence). V was clipped by 6 bases and J by 2 bases, with 11 bases between them. CDR3 loop: CASSLTRPGNTIYF. CDR3 nucleotide sequence: TGTGCCAGTAGCCTGACACGACCTGGAAACACCATATATTTT.